This passage covers 18 T cell receptor beta chains from one sample sequenced in a study of cytomegalovirus exposure and HLA in healthy donors. It was with 60 Vbeta and 13 Jbeta primers that the PCR ran. The repertoire was sequenced with immunoSEQ multiplex PCR; TCRdb's copy has only in-frame clones and lacks some. The profile covers about 130,000 clones, with around 73% appearing a single time and more than 4.5% taken by the ten largest. The source material was PBMCs. The source is a man aged 60 to 75 in good health and CMV-seropositive.

The V call is TRBV7-9, the J call TRBJ1-1; no reliable D call. Trimming stripped 3 bases from V and 3 bases from J, with 14 bases between. Germline loops: CDR1 SEHNR, CDR2 FQNEAQ (reference sequence). This CDR3 is 15 amino acids long. This CDR3 is CASSFYLGGDTEAFF. In DNA, the CDR3 is TGTGCCAGCAGCTTCTATTTAGGCGGGGACACTGAAGCTTTCTTT.

This clone appeared a single time. The CDR3 spells CASSRTGREQYF. The CDR3 bases are TGTGCCAGCAGTCGGACAGGGCGTGAGCAGTACTTC. The chain couples TRBV6-1 to TRBJ2-7; TRBD1 matches 8 bases. The CDR3 has 12 amino acids. Germline V CDR1 and CDR2: MNHNS, SASEGT. V trimming: 5 bases; J trimming: 7 bases; junction bases outside the gene matches: 4.

This chain connects TRBV18 to TRBJ2-2; TRBD1 is a possible D gene (5 bases). The germline gives CDR1 KGHSH, CDR2 LQKENI. V lost 5 bases and J lost 1, with 14 bases in between. This CDR3 comprises 16 residues. The CDR3 is CASSSTVSLNTGELFF. As DNA, the CDR3 is TGTGCCAGCTCATCGACAGTAAGTTTGAACACCGGGGAGCTGTTTTTT. Based on the CDR3 plus reference TRBV18 and TRBJ2-2, the full variable domain is NAGVMQNPRHLVRRRGQEARLRCSPMKGHSHVYWYRQLPEEGLKFMVYLQKENIIDESGMPKERFSAEFPKEGPSILRIQQVVRGDSAAYFCASSSTVSLNTGELFFGEGSRLTVL.

V gene TRBV28 combines with J gene TRBJ1-2, with a weak D call TRBD1 (5 bases). This CDR3 is 16 amino acids long. Germline V gene sequence: CDR1 MDHEN, CDR2 SYDVKM. The V end was cut by 5 bases, the J end by 5 bases, with 21 bases between. The CDR3 loop reads CASSSPGTGLYYGYTF. The DNA for the CDR3 is TGTGCCAGCAGTAGCCCCGGGACGGGACTTTATTATGGCTACACCTTC.

The chain combines TRBV29-1 with TRBJ2-7; 10 nucleotides line up with TRBD1. Germline V CDR1 and CDR2: SQVTM, ANQGSEA. This CDR3 region has 12 residues. Trimming cost V 6 bases and J 3 bases; bases outside gene matches: 2. The DNA for the CDR3 is TGCAGCGTCTGGACAGGGGGCTACGAGCAGTACTTC. Translated, it gives CSVWTGGYEQYF.

In its sample, this clone was seen a few times. The chain carries TRBV19 and TRBJ2-5; D may be TRBD2 (6 bases). Germline CDR1 LNHDA, CDR2 SQIVND (reference sequence). The CDR3 is 14 residues long. Deletions cut 3 bases from V and 5 bases from J, with 13 bases between. The CDR3 DNA reads TGTGCCAGTAGTATTGGGGGGTTTGGGGAGACCCAGTACTTC. Translation: CASSIGGFGETQYF. Based on the CDR3 plus reference TRBV19 and TRBJ2-5, the full variable domain is DGGITQSPKYLFRKEGQNVTLSCEQNLNHDAMYWYRQDPGQGLRLIYYSQIVNDFQKGDIAEGYSVSREKKESFPLTVTSAQKNPTAFYLCASSIGGFGETQYFGPGTRLLVL.

J is TRBJ1-1 and V is TRBV20-1, with D hard to call. Germline loops: CDR1 DFQATT, CDR2 SNEGSKA (reference sequence). This CDR3 region has 11 residues. V was shortened by 5 bases and J by 3 bases, with 7 bases between the two germline ends. The CDR3 DNA reads TGCAGTGCTCAGGACTACACTGAAGCTTTCTTT. Residues: CSAQDYTEAFF.

V and J are TRBV5-1 and TRBJ1-1, with TRBD1 as a possible D gene (6 bases). CDR3 length: 15 amino acids. The germline V gene has CDR1 SGHRS and CDR2 YFSETQ. Trimming left V 1 base short and J 7 bases short, with 17 bases between. Here the CDR3 reads CASSLTTGTRSEAFF. The CDR3 region has the DNA TGCGCCAGCAGCTTGACCACCGGGACACGGAGTGAAGCTTTCTTT.

This clone was detected a few times. An end of the junction does not agree with germline; a read error may underlie this. The J gene is TRBJ1-5, the V gene TRBV29-1, with D unclear. Germline-derived CDR1 and CDR2 are SQVTM and ANQGSEA. This CDR3 is built from 14 residues. The CDR3 region is CSVEDQHPDSPRYF. The CDR3 nucleotides read TGCAGCGTTGAAGACCAGCACCCCGATAGCCCAAGGTATTTT.

This clone was seen only once. The genes are TRBV13 and TRBJ2-1, with 12 bases matching TRBD2. CDR3 length: 15 amino acids. Germline CDR1 PRHDT, CDR2 FYEKMQ (reference sequence). V was pared by 5 bases and J by 12 bases, with 11 bases of the junction left unmatched. The CDR3 bases are TGTGCCAGCAGCCCGAGTGCTAGCGGGGGGGAGCGGCAGTTCTTC. This gives the protein CASSPSASGGERQFF.

The V and J genes are TRBV18 and TRBJ1-1, with 9 bases matching TRBD1. The germline V gene has CDR1 KGHSH and CDR2 LQKENI. Trimming at V came to 3 bases and at J to 5 bases, leaving 10 bases not matched to a gene. The CDR3 has 16 residues. The CDR3 nucleotides are TGTGCCAGCTCACCTTCACCGGGACAGGGAACGACTGAAGCTTTCTTT. This sequence encodes CASSPSPGQGTTEAFF.

The CDR3 DNA follows: TGTGCCAGCAGTGAAACGGGACAGGGGTTTTACAATGAGCAGTTCTTC. Translation: CASSETGQGFYNEQFF. The chain links TRBV27 to TRBJ2-1, with TRBD1 identical over 10 bases. CDR3 length equals 16 residues. The junction had 8 bases not matched to a gene; V was cut back by 5 bases and J by 4 bases. Germline values: CDR1 MNHEY, CDR2 SMNVEV (reference sequence).

The chain couples TRBV6-4 to TRBJ1-6; the D is unclear. The CDR3 has 13 amino acids. Trimming took 3 bases from V and 7 from J, leaving 7 bases between them. The germline V gene has CDR1 MRHNA and CDR2 SNTAGT. The CDR3 is CASSERINSPLHF. CDR3 nucleotide sequence: TGTGCCAGCAGTGAGCGGATAAATTCACCCCTCCACTTT.

The chain couples TRBV7-9 to TRBJ1-2, with TRBD1 identical over 7 bases. CDR3 size: 14 residues. CDR1 is SEHNR, CDR2 FQNEAQ, per germline (reference sequence). With 2 bases clipped from V and 11 bases from J, the junction kept 11 bases outside the gene matches. The CDR3 DNA sequence: TGTGCCAGCAGCTTAAGTTGGGACAGTTACTGGTACACCTTC. Its translation: CASSLSWDSYWYTF.

The genes are TRBV5-5 and TRBJ2-1; 9 nucleotides align to TRBD1. V was clipped by 5 bases and J by 2 bases; unmatched bases: 5. Germline loops: CDR1 SGHKS, CDR2 YYEKEE (reference sequence). This CDR3 region has 15 residues. CDR3 DNA sequence: TGTGCCAGCAGTCCCGGGACAGGGCCCTACAATGAGCAGTTCTTC. Encoded protein: CASSPGTGPYNEQFF.

This clone was seen only a few times. DNA of the CDR3: TGTGCCAGCAGTGTATCGACAGGGGGCGATGGCTACACCTTC. Translating it yields CASSVSTGGDGYTF. V and J are TRBV2 and TRBJ1-2, with 10 positions matching TRBD1. This CDR3 comprises 14 residues. J gave up 6 bases and V 4 bases, and 5 bases lay outside the gene matches. Germline CDR1 and CDR2: SNHLY and FYNNEI.

Here the CDR3 DNA reads TGTGCCAGCAGGAACAGGGGTTCCTATAATTCACCCCTCCACTTT. As protein: CASRNRGSYNSPLHF. The rearrangement links TRBV6-1 to TRBJ1-6; 7 bases map to TRBD1. V dropped 6 bases and J dropped 1; count of bases not matched to a gene: 3. The germline CDR1 and CDR2 sequences are MNHNS and SASEGT. The CDR3 consists of 15 residues.

This clone was detected only a few times. At one end the junction does not follow the germline gene, possibly because of a read error. The chain joins TRBV7-9 to TRBJ2-1, with D uncertain. From germline, CDR1 is SEHNR and CDR2 FQNEAQ (reference sequence). This CDR3 comprises 12 residues. This CDR3 is CSSSLGPLNLFF. CDR3 sequence (DNA): TGTTCCAGCAGCTTAGGGCCACTAAATCTGTTCTTC. Together with reference TRBV7-9 and TRBJ2-1, the CDR3 gives the full variable domain: DTGVSQNPRHKITKRGQNVTFRCDPISEHNRLYWYRQTLGQGPEFLTYFQNEAQLEKSRLLSDRFSAERPKGSFSTLEIQRTEQGDSAMYLCSSSLGPLNLFFGPGTRLTVL.